Listed below are T cell receptor beta chains from one sample, sequenced in a study of OX40 agonist ivuxolimab in advanced cancers. Generated by immunoSEQ multiplex PCR, the TCRdb table keeps only in-frame clones and is missing some. Of 13,000 to 15,000 clones in the sample, about 75% are singletons; the top ten hold more than 15%. The sequencing used CD4+ or CD8+ T cells sorted from blood, collected in a trial of the OX40 agonist ivuxolimab. These receptors came from an adult with an advanced solid tumor such as melanoma, head and neck, liver or kidney cancer. Each CDR3 is given with its conserved first and last residue. A D gene is named only where the DNA matches it firmly. Clone size is shown for a subset of rows, as once, few, many or a class of expanded clone.

clone_size: once
v_call: TRBV7-3
j_call: TRBJ2-5
d_call: TRBD2
cdr3_nt: TGTGCCAGCAGCGAGGGACTAGCGGGGGGGACAGAGACCCAGTACTTC
cdr3_aa: CASSEGLAGGTETQYF

clone_size: NA
v_call: TRBV30
j_call: TRBJ2-7
d_call: NA
cdr3_nt: TGTGCCTGGGGGGACGTACACTACGAGCAGTACTTC
cdr3_aa: CAWGDVHYEQYF

clone_size: NA
v_call: TRBV7-2
j_call: TRBJ2-1
d_call: TRBD2
cdr3_nt: TGTGCCAGCAGCTCTAGCGGGGCTTTATACAATGAGCAGTTCTTC
cdr3_aa: CASSSSGALYNEQFF

clone_size: NA
v_call: TRBV5-1
j_call: TRBJ2-5
d_call: NA
cdr3_nt: TGCGCCAGCAGCTATGGTGAGACCCAGTACTTC
cdr3_aa: CASSYGETQYF

clone_size: NA
v_call: TRBV13
j_call: TRBJ2-5
d_call: TRBD2
cdr3_nt: TGTGCCAGCAGCTATAGCGGGGGGGCCGGAGAGACCCAGTACTTC
cdr3_aa: CASSYSGGAGETQYF

clone_size: NA
v_call: TRBV11-3
j_call: TRBJ1-1
d_call: NA
cdr3_nt: TGTGCCAGCAGCTTAACAATGAACACTGAAGCTTTCTTT
cdr3_aa: CASSLTMNTEAFF

clone_size: NA
v_call: TRBV7-8
j_call: TRBJ2-7
d_call: NA
cdr3_nt: TGTGCCAGCAGCTTAGTAGCCCCTTGGGGGAGGATGTCCCACGAGCAGTACTTC
cdr3_aa: CASSLVAPWGRMSHEQYF

clone_size: NA
v_call: TRBV6-5
j_call: TRBJ2-1
d_call: TRBD1
cdr3_nt: TGTGCCAGCAGTTCAGGACAGGGCCCCTGGGATGAGCAGTTCTTC
cdr3_aa: CASSSGQGPWDEQFF

clone_size: NA
v_call: TRBV9
j_call: TRBJ1-1
d_call: TRBD1
cdr3_nt: TGTGCCAGCAGCGTAGAACGGGACAGTGCTGAAGCTTTCTTT
cdr3_aa: CASSVERDSAEAFF

clone_size: once
v_call: TRBV4-1
j_call: TRBJ1-1
d_call: TRBD1
cdr3_nt: TGCGCCAGCAGCCAGTTCCTGACAGGGGAAACTTTGAACACTGAAGCTTTCTTT
cdr3_aa: CASSQFLTGETLNTEAFF